The clone carrying this T cell receptor beta chain has more than one count but fewer than ten. Antigen unknown. This same CDR3 is encoded by further DNA sequences in the sample. The PCR ran on 60 Vbeta and 13 Jbeta primers. The repertoire was sequenced with immunoSEQ multiplex PCR; TCRdb's copy has only in-frame clones and lacks some. The sample shows 150,000 to 250,000 clones, around 79% of them seen only once. This specimen comes from a study of cytomegalovirus exposure and HLA in healthy donors. Study conclusions and caveats: When a later analysis compared HLA-associated TCR beta chains with equally common others, the HLA-associated chains turned out to be more clonally expanded and to have lower generation probabilities. Reports indicate that TCR beta sequences accurately predicted the HLA-A and HLA-B alleles of most subjects. Being productive about 87% or about 30% of the time was typical of most TCR beta V segments in an earlier analysis. In a later analysis, specific HLA alleles were associated with 15,000 or so TCR beta sequences at a 0.05 false discovery rate.

Germline V CDR1 and CDR2: LGHNA, YSLEER. This CDR3 region has 19 residues. After removal of 0 bases from V and 10 bases from J, the junction contained 19 bases not matched to a gene. This receptor was obtained from a woman aged 25 to 39 in good health and CMV-seropositive. This chain connects TRBV4-3 to TRBJ2-1, with TRBD1 matching over 9 bases. The specimen sequenced was PBMCs. The CDR3: CASSQDPAGRTGELGEQFF. CDR3 nucleotides: TGCGCCAGCAGCCAAGACCCTGCGGGCAGGACAGGGGAATTAGGGGAGCAGTTCTTC.